Presented here are 22 T cell receptor beta chains from one specimen sequenced in a study of T-cell memory formation after mild COVID-19 (dated by TCRdb to about 2021). Library preparation employed 5' RACE. The sequencing machine was an Illumina NovaSeq 6000. TCRdb took the public reads, trimmed them with fastp at Q25, ran MiXCR for clone calling and kept in-frame beta chains. Rows merge per CDR3 protein into single entries with the most common DNA and genes. Counted in this sample were 550,000 to 600,000 distinct CDR3 sequences; around 15% of them appeared once. The ten most abundant clones make up about 8.1% of the sample. Sequencing input: PBMCs or a T cell subset sorted from them (not recorded which). The receptors shown here come from an adult woman who had mild COVID-19 (a few samples of this study predate the infection). The sample titles of this study are shuffled in the database, so cell type and time point are left out; the donor was told from shared clones.

About this clonotype itself: Compared with germline, one end of the junction differs, possibly owing to a read error. CDR3 sequence: CARSYRDTNYGYTF. The CDR3 DNA sequence: TGTGCCAGAAGCTACCGGGACACCAACTATGGCTACACCTTC. This chain joins TRBV7-8 and TRBJ1-2, with D perhaps TRBD1 (6 bases). From germline, CDR1 is SGHVS and CDR2 FQNEAQ. This CDR3 has 14 residues.

V and J are TRBV20-1 and TRBJ2-7; 15 nucleotides match TRBD2. The CDR3 totals 14 residues. The V and J ends lost 6 bases and 3 bases, in that order; junction bases with no gene match: 3. Germline CDR1 is DFQATT and CDR2 is SNEGSKA (reference sequence). CDR3 bases: TGCAGTGCGGGACTAGCGGGAGGAAGCTACGAGCAGTACTTC. It codes for CSAGLAGGSYEQYF.

This clonotype occurred a few times. This sequence joins TRBV30 and TRBJ1-1, with TRBD1 matching 8 bases. Looked up from germline, CDR1 is GTSNPN and CDR2 is SVGIG (reference sequence). The J segment lost 1 base and the V segment lost 8 bases, leaving 6 bases of the junction unmatched. This CDR3 has 13 residues. The CDR3 is CALRGQGNTEAFF. The DNA of the CDR3 is TGTGCCCTTCGAGGACAGGGGAACACTGAAGCTTTCTTT.

CDR3 residues: CASSAGGFQETQYF. CDR3 DNA sequence: TGTGCCAGTTCTGCGGGGGGGTTCCAAGAGACCCAGTACTTC. The V and J genes are TRBV5-5 and TRBJ2-5; TRBD2 matches at 9 bases. V shed 8 bases and J 1 base; nucleotides not matched to a gene: 6. The CDR3 has 14 residues. Germline V gene sequence: CDR1 SGHKS, CDR2 YYEKEE (reference sequence).

This clonotype was found a few times. The gene calls are TRBV2 and TRBJ1-2, with D possibly matching TRBD1 (6 bases). Germline CDR1 SNHLY, CDR2 FYNNEI. Trimming left V 6 bases short and J 7 bases short, with 9 bases between. CDR3 length equals 11 residues. The CDR3: CASRHRVGYTF. Here the CDR3 DNA reads TGTGCCAGCAGGCACAGGGTTGGCTACACCTTC.

The rearrangement links TRBV5-6 to TRBJ2-5, with 10 bases identical to TRBD1. The CDR3 sequence is 16 residues long. V trimming: 1 base; J trimming: 5 bases; junction bases outside the gene matches: 8. The V gene's germline CDR1 is SGHDT and CDR2 YYEEEE. The CDR3 coding sequence is TGTGCCAGCAGCTTGCTCGGACAGGGGGATTTGGAGACCCAGTACTTC. Amino acid sequence: CASSLLGQGDLETQYF.

This clonotype has a handful of counts. The V call is TRBV5-1, the J call TRBJ2-1; D could derive from TRBD1 or TRBD2 (6 bases each). V lost 1 base to trimming and J lost 10 bases, with 12 bases between them. CDR1 and CDR2 from the germline V gene are SGHRS and YFSETQ. The CDR3 is 13 amino acids. CDR3 amino acids: CASSLRGGREQFF. CDR3 DNA sequence: TGCGCCAGCAGCTTGAGAGGGGGGAGGGAGCAGTTCTTC.

This clonotype was found a few times. The chain recombines TRBV7-2 with TRBJ2-3; D remains unclear. V dropped 5 bases and J dropped 10 bases, with 7 bases sitting between them. The V gene's germline CDR1 is SGHTA and CDR2 FQGNSA. This CDR3 has 10 amino acids. The CDR3 nucleotides are TGTGCCAGCAGCGGCCAAGCGCAGTATTTT. It specifies CASSGQAQYF. The whole variable domain, filled in from reference TRBV7-2 and TRBJ2-3, reads GAGVSQSPSNKVTEKGKDVELRCDPISGHTALYWYRQSLGQGLEFLIYFQGNSAPDKSGLPSDRFSAERTGGSVSTLTIQRTQQEDSAVYLCASSGQAQYFGPGTRLTVL.

This clonotype was recorded a few times. The chain has TRBV5-1 and TRBJ2-7, with 8 bases identical to TRBD1. The CDR3 covers 15 residues. Germline V CDR1 and CDR2: SGHRS, YFSETQ. J gave up 2 bases and V 5 bases, and 9 bases lay outside the gene matches. CDR3 region: CASRSRDRTTYEQYF. CDR3 nucleotide sequence: TGCGCCAGCAGATCCCGGGACAGGACTACCTACGAGCAGTACTTC.

This clonotype was seen a handful of times. V gene TRBV4-1 combines with J gene TRBJ1-1; D perhaps matches TRBD1 (5 bases). Per the germline V gene, CDR1 is MGHRA and CDR2 is YSYEKL. V lost 5 bases and J 0 bases, leaving 22 bases between the germline ends. This CDR3 has 18 amino acids. CDR3 nucleotides: TGCGCCAGCAGCGAGCTTGTGAGTGGGGCAGAAGTGAACACTGAAGCTTTCTTT. As protein: CASSELVSGAEVNTEAFF.

The chain links TRBV5-1 to TRBJ1-4; D unclear. Germline V CDR1 and CDR2: SGHRS, YFSETQ. This CDR3 comprises 13 residues. The V end was cut by 4 bases, the J end by 6 bases, with 10 bases between. Here the CDR3 DNA reads TGCGCCAGCAGCCCCCCGGGTCATGAAAAACTGTTTTTT. Residues: CASSPPGHEKLFF.

A few counts support this clonotype. This chain uses TRBV4-2 with TRBJ2-1; TRBD2 aligns across 8 bases. Germline loops: CDR1 LGHNA, CDR2 YNFKEQ. The CDR3 loop spans 14 amino acids. V was clipped by 1 base and J by 7 bases; unmatched bases: 3. The CDR3 DNA reads TGTGCCAGCAGCCAAGCGGGGGGGCAGAATGAGCAGTTCTTC. Translated, it gives CASSQAGGQNEQFF.

As DNA, the CDR3 is TGTGCCAGCAACTTGCTAGCGGGGGCCCAAGATACGCAGTATTTT. Its protein product is CASNLLAGAQDTQYF. The rearrangement joins TRBV6-1 to TRBJ2-3, with 10 nucleotides matching TRBD2. Germline loops: CDR1 MNHNS, CDR2 SASEGT. Trimming took 7 bases from V and 5 from J; bases not matched to a gene: 9. This CDR3 has 15 amino acids.

There are a few counts of this clonotype. The chain combines TRBV29-1 with TRBJ2-2, with D unclear. Trimming removed 4 bases from V and 4 bases from J, with 7 bases in between. Germline CDR1 and CDR2: SQVTM and ANQGSEA. The CDR3 spans 12 residues. The CDR3 DNA is TGCAGCGTTGGCCGGCTCACCGGGGAGCTGTTTTTT. Encoded protein: CSVGRLTGELFF.

This clonotype was detected only a few times. The V call is TRBV15, the J call TRBJ2-7, with D perhaps matching TRBD1 (6 bases). Trimming shortened V by 0 bases and J by 0 bases, and 9 bases separated the two germline ends. CDR1 is LNHNV and CDR2 is YYDKDF in the germline V gene (reference sequence). The CDR3 is 15 residues long. The CDR3 nucleotides are TGTGCCACCAGCAGAGAGGGGGACACCTCCTACGAGCAGTACTTC. Translation: CATSREGDTSYEQYF. The complete variable domain, with remaining parts taken from reference TRBV15 and TRBJ2-7, reads DAMVIQNPRYQVTQFGKPVTLSCSQTLNHNVMYWYQQKSSQAPKLLFHYYDKDFNNEADTPDNFQSRRPNTSFCFLDIRSPGLGDTAMYLCATSREGDTSYEQYFGPGTRLTVT.

The V and J genes are TRBV11-3 and TRBJ2-5; 9 bases fit TRBD2. Germline CDR1 reads SGHNT; CDR2 reads YENEEA. The CDR3 consists of 16 residues. J lost 3 bases, V lost 5 bases, and 10 bases had no gene match. Here the CDR3 DNA reads TGTGCCAGCAGCCCCCGTGATAGCGGGAGAAAAGAGACCCAGTACTTC. Translated: CASSPRDSGRKETQYF. Full variable domain (rest looked up from reference TRBV11-3 and TRBJ2-5): EAGVVQSPRYKIIEKKQPVAFWCNPISGHNTLYWYLQNLGQGPELLIRYENEEAVDDSQLPKDRFSAERLKGVDSTLKIQPAELGDSAVYLCASSPRDSGRKETQYFGPGTRLLVL.

The rearrangement links TRBV6-1 to TRBJ2-2; possibly TRBD2 for D (6 bases). This CDR3 has 14 residues. Germline CDR1 MNHNS, CDR2 SASEGT. The CDR3 region is CAESSGSYTGELFF. In DNA, the CDR3 is TGTGCGGAGAGCAGCGGGTCATACACCGGGGAGCTGTTTTTT.

This clonotype was picked up many times. V is TRBV6-2 or TRBV6-3 and J is TRBJ2-3, with D perhaps given as TRBD1 or TRBD2 (5 bases each). V was pared by 6 bases and J by 0 bases, with 7 bases between. CDR1 and CDR2 (germline): MNHEY, SVGEGT. The CDR3 is made up of 13 amino acids. CDR3 region: CASRRDSTDTQYF. The CDR3 DNA sequence: TGTGCCAGCAGACGGGACAGCACAGATACGCAGTATTTT.

This clonotype was seen only a few times. The chain is built from TRBV7-3 and TRBJ2-3; 9 positions match TRBD2. The CDR3 covers 16 residues. V was clipped by 5 bases and J by 2 bases; unmatched bases: 8. Germline CDR1 is SGHTA and CDR2 is FQGTGA. Here the CDR3 DNA reads TGTGCCAGCAGCACCGGGTCTAGCGGGACCACAGATACGCAGTATTTT. This encodes CASSTGSSGTTDTQYF.

V usage is TRBV6-5 and J usage is TRBJ2-3, with TRBD2 matching 10 bases. The trim removed 5 bases at V and 0 bases at J, leaving 2 bases unmatched. Germline V gives CDR1 MNHEY, CDR2 SVGAGI. The CDR3 is made up of 15 amino acids. CDR3 residues: CASSGTSVSTDTQYF. In nucleotides, the CDR3 is TGTGCCAGCAGTGGGACTAGCGTCAGCACAGATACGCAGTATTTT.

This chain links TRBV29-1 with TRBJ2-1, with a tentative D call TRBD1 (6 bases). Germline-derived CDR1 and CDR2 are SQVTM and ANQGSEA. CDR3 length equals 11 residues. V was trimmed by 7 bases and J by 8 bases, leaving 12 bases between them. The CDR3, as DNA: TGCAGCGGCAACAGGGCCCATGAGCAGTTCTTC. It yields the protein CSGNRAHEQFF.

V usage is TRBV9 and J usage is TRBJ1-1; D is uncertain. The ends were cut back, 0 bases at V and 9 bases at J, with 12 bases in the middle. CDR1 is SGDLS and CDR2 is YYNGEE in the germline V gene. CDR3 length: 13 residues. The CDR3 protein is CASSVEDVGKAFF. The CDR3 DNA reads as TGTGCCAGCAGCGTAGAGGATGTGGGGAAAGCTTTCTTT.